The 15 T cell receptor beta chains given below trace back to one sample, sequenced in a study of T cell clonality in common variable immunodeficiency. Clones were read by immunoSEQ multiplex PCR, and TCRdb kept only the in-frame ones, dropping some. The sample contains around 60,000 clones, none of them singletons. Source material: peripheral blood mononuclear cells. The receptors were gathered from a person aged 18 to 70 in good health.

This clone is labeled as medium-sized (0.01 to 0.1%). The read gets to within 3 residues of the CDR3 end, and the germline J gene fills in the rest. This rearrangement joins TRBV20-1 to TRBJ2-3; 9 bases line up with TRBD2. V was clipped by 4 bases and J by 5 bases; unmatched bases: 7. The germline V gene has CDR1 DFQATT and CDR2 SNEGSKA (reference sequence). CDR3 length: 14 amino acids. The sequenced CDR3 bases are TGCAGTGCTATCACTATGACTAGCGGAGATACG. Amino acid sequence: CSAITMTSGDT. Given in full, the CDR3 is CSAITMTSGDTQYF.

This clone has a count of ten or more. This CDR3 reads CASSLYLRGLPSSYEQYF. Incomplete CDR3 DNA: TGTGCCAGCAGTTTATATCTGAGGGGACTTCCGAGCTCCTACGAG. The chain is built from TRBV28 and TRBJ2-7; D is perhaps TRBD2 (6 bases). The sequence runs out 3 residues before the end of the CDR3; the remainder is reconstructed from the germline J gene. The CDR3 runs to 18 residues. Germline V lookup: CDR1 MDHEN, CDR2 SYDVKM. Trimming removed 1 base at V and 0 bases at J, with 19 bases between.

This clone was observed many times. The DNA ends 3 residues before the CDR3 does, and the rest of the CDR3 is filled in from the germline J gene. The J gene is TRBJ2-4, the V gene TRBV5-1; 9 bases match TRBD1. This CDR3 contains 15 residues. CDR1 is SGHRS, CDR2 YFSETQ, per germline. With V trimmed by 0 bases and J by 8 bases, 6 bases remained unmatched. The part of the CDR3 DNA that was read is TGCGCCAGCAGCTTGGAATACAGGGGGCGAGACATT. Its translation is CASSLEYRGRDI. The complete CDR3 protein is CASSLEYRGRDIQYF. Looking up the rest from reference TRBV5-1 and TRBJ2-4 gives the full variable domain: KAGVTQTPRYLIKTRGQQVTLSCSPISGHRSVSWYQQTPGQGLQFLFEYFSETQRNKGNFPGRFSGRQFSNSRSEMNVSTLELGDSALYLCASSLEYRGRDIQYFGAGTRLSVL.

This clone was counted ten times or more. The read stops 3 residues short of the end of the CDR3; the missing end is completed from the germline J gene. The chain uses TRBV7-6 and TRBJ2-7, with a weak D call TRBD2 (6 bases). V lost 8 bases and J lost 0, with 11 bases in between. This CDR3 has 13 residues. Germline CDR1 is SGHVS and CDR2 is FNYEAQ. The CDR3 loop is CASRGESSYEQYF. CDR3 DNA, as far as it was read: TGTGCCAGCCGCGGGGAGAGCTCCTACGAG. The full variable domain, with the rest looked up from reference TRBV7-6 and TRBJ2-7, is GAGVSQSPRYKVTKRGQDVALRCDPISGHVSLYWYRQALGQGPEFLTYFNYEAQQDKSGLPNDRFSAERPEGSISTLTIQRTEQRDSAMYRCASRGESSYEQYFGPGTRLTVT.

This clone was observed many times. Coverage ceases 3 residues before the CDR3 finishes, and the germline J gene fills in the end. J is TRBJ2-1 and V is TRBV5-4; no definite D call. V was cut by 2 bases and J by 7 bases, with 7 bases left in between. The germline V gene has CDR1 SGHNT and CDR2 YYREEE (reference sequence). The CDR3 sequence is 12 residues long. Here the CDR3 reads CASSLPRNEQFF. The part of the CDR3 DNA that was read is TGTGCCAGCAGCTTACCCAGAAATGAG.

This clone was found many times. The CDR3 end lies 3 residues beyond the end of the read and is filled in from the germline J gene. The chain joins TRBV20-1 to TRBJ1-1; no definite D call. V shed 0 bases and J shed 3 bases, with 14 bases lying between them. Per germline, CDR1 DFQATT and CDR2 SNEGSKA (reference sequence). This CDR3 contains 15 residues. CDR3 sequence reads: CSARDRVLVYTEAFF. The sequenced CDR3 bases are TGCAGTGCTAGAGATCGGGTTCTGGTTTACACTGAA.

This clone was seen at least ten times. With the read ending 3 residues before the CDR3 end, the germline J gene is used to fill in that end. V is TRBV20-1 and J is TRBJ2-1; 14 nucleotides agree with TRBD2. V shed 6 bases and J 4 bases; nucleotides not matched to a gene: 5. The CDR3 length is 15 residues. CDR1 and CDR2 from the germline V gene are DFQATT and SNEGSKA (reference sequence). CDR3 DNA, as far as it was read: TGCAGTGCCCCCCGACTAGCGGGAGGGTACAATGAG. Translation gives CSAPRLAGGYNE. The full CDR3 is CSAPRLAGGYNEQFF.

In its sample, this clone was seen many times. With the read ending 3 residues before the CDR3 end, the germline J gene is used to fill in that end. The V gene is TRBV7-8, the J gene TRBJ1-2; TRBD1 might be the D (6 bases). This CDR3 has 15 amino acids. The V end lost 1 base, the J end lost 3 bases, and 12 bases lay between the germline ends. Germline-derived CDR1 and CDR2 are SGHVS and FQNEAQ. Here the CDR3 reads CASSLGIQGHYGYTF. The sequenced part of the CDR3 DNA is TGTGCCAGCAGCTTAGGAATACAGGGACACTATGGC.

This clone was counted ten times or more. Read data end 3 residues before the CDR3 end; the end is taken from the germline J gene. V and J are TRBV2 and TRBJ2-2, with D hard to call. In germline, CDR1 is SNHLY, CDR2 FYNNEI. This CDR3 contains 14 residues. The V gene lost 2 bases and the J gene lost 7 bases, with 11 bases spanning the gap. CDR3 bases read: TGTGCCAGCAGTGAAATCCTTGACAACGGGGAG. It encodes CASSEILDNGE. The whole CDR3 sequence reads CASSEILDNGELFF.

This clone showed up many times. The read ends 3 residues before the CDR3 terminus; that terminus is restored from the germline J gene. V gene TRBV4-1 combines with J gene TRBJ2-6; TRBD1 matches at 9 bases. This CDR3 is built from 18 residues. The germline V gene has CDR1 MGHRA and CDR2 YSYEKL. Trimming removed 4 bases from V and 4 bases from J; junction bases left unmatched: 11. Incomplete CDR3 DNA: TGCGCCAGCAGCCTCTGGACAGGGGTGAGTTCGGGGGCCAACGTC. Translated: CASSLWTGVSSGANV. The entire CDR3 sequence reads CASSLWTGVSSGANVLTF.

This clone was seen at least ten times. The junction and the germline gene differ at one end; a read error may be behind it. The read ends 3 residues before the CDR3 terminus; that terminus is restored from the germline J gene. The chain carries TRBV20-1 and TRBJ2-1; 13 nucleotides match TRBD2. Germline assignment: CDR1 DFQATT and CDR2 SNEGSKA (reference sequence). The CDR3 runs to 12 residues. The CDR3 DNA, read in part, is TGCAGTACTAGCGGGGGGGCCAATGAG. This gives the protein CSTSGGANE. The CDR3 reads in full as CSTSGGANEQFF.

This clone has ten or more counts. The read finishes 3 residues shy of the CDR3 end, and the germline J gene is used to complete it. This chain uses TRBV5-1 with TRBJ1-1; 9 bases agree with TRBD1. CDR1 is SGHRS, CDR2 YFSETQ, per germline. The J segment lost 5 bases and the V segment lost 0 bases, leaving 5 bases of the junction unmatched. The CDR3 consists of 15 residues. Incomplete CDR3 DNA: TGCGCCAGCAGCTTGGGGGACAGGGAGTCTACTGAA. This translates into CASSLGDRESTE. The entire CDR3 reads CASSLGDRESTEAFF.

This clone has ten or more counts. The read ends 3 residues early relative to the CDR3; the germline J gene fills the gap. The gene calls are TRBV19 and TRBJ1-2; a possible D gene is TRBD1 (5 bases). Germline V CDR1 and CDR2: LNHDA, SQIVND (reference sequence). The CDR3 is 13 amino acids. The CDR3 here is CASTLFKGQHYTF. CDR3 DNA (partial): TGTGCCAGTACCTTATTTAAGGGGCAGCAC.

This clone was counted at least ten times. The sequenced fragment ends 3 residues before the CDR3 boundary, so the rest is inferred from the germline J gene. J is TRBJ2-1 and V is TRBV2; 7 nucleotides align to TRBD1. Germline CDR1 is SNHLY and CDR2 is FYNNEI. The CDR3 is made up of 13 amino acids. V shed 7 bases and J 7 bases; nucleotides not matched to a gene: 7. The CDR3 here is CASNSLQGNEQFF. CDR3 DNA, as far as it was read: TGTGCCAGCAACAGCTTACAGGGGAATGAG.

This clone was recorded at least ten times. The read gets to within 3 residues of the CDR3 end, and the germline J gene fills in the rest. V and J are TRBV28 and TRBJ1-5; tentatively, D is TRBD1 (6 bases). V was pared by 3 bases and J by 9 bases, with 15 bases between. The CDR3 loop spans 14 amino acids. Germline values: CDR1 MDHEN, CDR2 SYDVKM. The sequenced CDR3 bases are TGTGCCAGCAGTTTTACGGGGGGCCGGGCGCCC. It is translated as CASSFTGGRAP. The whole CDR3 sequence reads CASSFTGGRAPQHF.